This TCR beta chain was sequenced for a study of identifying expanded T cells in peripheral blood. Study-wide results and caveats: Clone count variance between roughly 2-week samples rose with total template count. Differentially abundant clones: around 1.2 between replicates, around 16 at approximately 14 days, approximately 18 at four.

The repertoire was sequenced with immunoSEQ multiplex PCR; TCRdb's copy has only in-frame clones and lacks some. Here the sample spans 75,000 to 90,000 clones, 70% to 90% being singletons. The junction had 4 bases not matched to a gene; V was cut back by 5 bases and J by 3 bases. Germline V CDR1 and CDR2: SEHNR, FQNEAQ (reference sequence). The CDR3 is 15 amino acids. During the collection period, no donor immune events like infections were recorded. A note on this clone: Its cognate antigen is unknown.

The chain has TRBV7-9 and TRBJ1-5, with 10 positions matching TRBD1. This clonotype was obtained from a person aged 18 to 75 in good health. Sequencing input: blood. The CDR3 loop reads CASSPGTGDNQPQHF. The DNA for the CDR3 is TGTGCCAGCAGCCCGGGGACAGGGGACAATCAGCCCCAGCATTTT. Looking up the rest from reference TRBV7-9 and TRBJ1-5 gives the full variable domain: DTGVSQNPRHKITKRGQNVTFRCDPISEHNRLYWYRQTLGQGPEFLTYFQNEAQLEKSRLLSDRFSAERPKGSFSTLEIQRTEQGDSAMYLCASSPGTGDNQPQHFGDGTRLSIL.